These 32 T cell receptor beta chains share one sample of origin, sequenced in a study of neurological immune-mediated disorders. TCRdb itself ran the 5' RACE reads through MiXCR, one entry per CDR3 protein. The repertoire holds over 20,000 distinct CDR3 sequences, with about 10% as singletons. The sequenced sample consisted of PBMCs. Every receptor here comes from a woman aged 60 to 75 with HTLV-1-associated myelopathy (HAM/TSP).

This chain connects TRBV6-6 to TRBJ2-7, with 7 bases lining up with TRBD1. CDR1 and CDR2 (germline): MNHNY, SVGAGI (reference sequence). V was pared by 7 bases and J by 2 bases, with 11 bases of the junction left unmatched. The CDR3 spans 15 residues. CDR3 sequence: CASNERTGSPYEQYF. CDR3 nucleotides: TGTGCCAGCAATGAAAGGACAGGAAGCCCCTACGAGCAGTACTTC.

This chain uses TRBV20-1 with TRBJ2-7; 8 positions agree with TRBD1. With V trimmed by 0 bases and J by 1 base, 17 bases remained unmatched. CDR1 and CDR2 (germline): DFQATT, SNEGSKA (reference sequence). CDR3 length: 19 amino acids. The CDR3 sequence: CSARDAQGASTSGSYEQYF. CDR3 in DNA: TGCAGTGCTAGAGATGCCCAGGGGGCGAGTACCAGCGGTTCCTACGAGCAGTACTTC.

The J gene is TRBJ2-7, the V gene TRBV6-2 or TRBV6-3, with 7 bases lining up with TRBD2. The germline gives CDR1 MNHEY, CDR2 SVGEGT. J gave up 1 base and V 7 bases, and 7 bases lay outside the gene matches. CDR3 length equals 14 residues. The DNA of the CDR3 is TGTGCCAGCACAGAACCGGGACTATCCTACGAGCAGTACTTC. Amino acids: CASTEPGLSYEQYF.

This clonotype is judged medium-sized. The V call is TRBV15, the J call TRBJ2-3; tentative D call: TRBD2 (6 bases). Germline V CDR1 and CDR2: LNHNV, YYDKDF (reference sequence). The CDR3 is made up of 14 amino acids. V gave up 0 bases and J gave up 4 bases, with 8 bases separating them. The CDR3 DNA is TGTGCCACCAGCAGAGATAGGGAGGCAGATACGCAGTATTTT. Amino acid sequence: CATSRDREADTQYF.

In this sample, this clonotype turned up many times. The chain is built from TRBV5-6 and TRBJ1-1; D is ambiguous. The CDR3 covers 15 residues. The V end was cut by 4 bases, the J end by 4 bases, with 17 bases between. Germline V gene data show CDR1 as SGHDT and CDR2 as YYEEEE. Here the CDR3 reads CASSPFQTFPTEAFF. Here the CDR3 DNA reads TGTGCCAGCAGCCCGTTCCAGACTTTTCCCACTGAAGCTTTCTTT.

This clonotype was detected many times. This chain joins TRBV6-2 or TRBV6-3 and TRBJ1-5, with 7 bases fitting TRBD1. CDR1 and CDR2 (germline): MNHEY, SVGEGT. V lost 4 bases to trimming and J lost 7 bases; unmatched junction nucleotides: 7. The CDR3 has 14 residues. As DNA, the CDR3 is TGTGCCAGCAGTTCACAGGGGCAGGGGCAGCCCCAGCATTTT. Protein product: CASSSQGQGQPQHF.

This clonotype occurred many times. This sequence joins TRBV30 and TRBJ2-7; 8 positions match TRBD1. The germline gives CDR1 GTSNPN, CDR2 SVGIG (reference sequence). V shed 3 bases, J shed 0 bases, and the junction held 7 bases outside the gene matches. CDR3 size: 15 residues. In DNA form, the CDR3 reads TGTGCCTGGAGCGCCGGGACAGGCGTCTCCTACGAGCAGTACTTC. Encoded protein: CAWSAGTGVSYEQYF. The entire variable domain, with the rest obtained from reference TRBV30 and TRBJ2-7, is as follows: SQTIHQWPATLVQPVGSPLSLECTVEGTSNPNLYWYRQAAGRGLQLLFYSVGIGQISSEVPQNLSASRPQDRQFILSSKKLLLSDSGFYLCAWSAGTGVSYEQYFGPGTRLTVT.

Turning to this clonotype: No DNA is shown, since the ends of the CDR3 on it are uncertain; the CDR3 is the one TCRdb lists. This chain connects TRBV5-8 to TRBJ2-7; TRBD2 is the table's D call and was not checked against the DNA. The CDR3 totals 21 residues, both ends included. Germline V CDR1 and CDR2: SGHTS, YDEGEE. CDR3 amino acids: CASSFYICSARGDRSFYEQYF.

At least ten counts were recorded for this clonotype. The rearrangement joins TRBV30 to TRBJ1-6, with 10 bases aligning to TRBD1. The germline V gene has CDR1 GTSNPN and CDR2 SVGIG (reference sequence). V shed 3 bases, J shed 7 bases, and the junction held 3 bases outside the gene matches. The CDR3 covers 14 residues. CDR3 protein: CAWSQGQGNSPLHF. CDR3 in DNA: TGTGCCTGGAGCCAGGGACAGGGGAATTCACCCCTCCACTTT.

In regard to this clonotype: Since a much larger clone is just one base distant, this may be a read error. V usage is TRBV12-3 or TRBV12-4 and J usage is TRBJ1-1; D is possibly TRBD1 (5 bases). V was trimmed by 5 bases and J by 4 bases, leaving 17 bases between them. This CDR3 comprises 15 residues. The CDR3 here is CASSLQQDLGTEAFF. CDR3 bases: TGTGCCAGCAGTCTCCAACAGGATTTGGGCACTGAAGCTTTCTTT.

This clonotype has a count of ten or more. The chain combines TRBV5-1 with TRBJ1-1; D possibly corresponds to TRBD1 (5 bases). The CDR3 covers 15 residues. CDR1 and CDR2 (germline): SGHRS, YFSETQ. V lost 3 bases to trimming and J lost 1 base, with 13 bases between them. The CDR3 coding sequence is TGCGCCAGCAGCTGGCTAGGGGTCGGGAACACTGAAGCTTTCTTT. This encodes CASSWLGVGNTEAFF.

This clonotype was seen at least ten times. The V call is TRBV3-1, the J call TRBJ2-1, with D maybe TRBD2 (5 bases). The CDR3 sequence is 13 residues long. Germline CDR1 is LGHDT and CDR2 is YNNKEL (reference sequence). Trimming pared 2 bases from V and 9 bases from J, leaving 11 bases between. The CDR3 sequence is CASSQTRRVEQFF. CDR3 bases: TGTGCCAGCAGCCAAACTCGGCGGGTTGAGCAGTTCTTC.

Judged by abundance, this clonotype is medium-sized. The chain is built from TRBV20-1 and TRBJ2-2; 10 nucleotides align to TRBD2. This CDR3 has 17 residues. The germline V gene encodes CDR1 DFQATT and CDR2 SNEGSKA (reference sequence). The V and J ends lost 1 base and 2 bases, in that order; junction bases with no gene match: 7. The CDR3, as DNA: TGCAGTGCTAGAGCAGCGGGGGGGACTTTAAACACCGGGGAGCTGTTTTTT. It codes for CSARAAGGTLNTGELFF.

The table lists this clonotype with many counts. The chain has TRBV21-1 and TRBJ2-5; the listed D gene, TRBD1, was not tested against the DNA. TRBV21-1 constitutes a pseudogene. CDR3 length: 17 amino acids. In nucleotides, the CDR3 is TGTGCCAGCAGCAAAGTACCGGGGGCCGGACAGAGGGAGACCCAGTACTTC. Its translation is CASSKVPGAGQRETQYF.

This chain links TRBV29-1 with TRBJ2-6, with no clear D. This CDR3 is built from 13 residues. Germline loops: CDR1 SQVTM, CDR2 ANQGSEA. The germline V and J ends were trimmed by 5 bases and 4 bases, with 9 bases remaining between them. CDR3 coding DNA: TGCAGCGTTCGTGCGGCGGGGGCCAACGTCCTGACTTTC. Its protein is CSVRAAGANVLTF. Drawing the rest from reference TRBV29-1 and TRBJ2-6, the complete variable domain is SAVISQKPSRDICQRGTSLTIQCQVDSQVTMMFWYRQQPGQSLTLIATANQGSEATYESGFVIDKFPISRPNLTFSTLTVSNMSPEDSSIYLCSVRAAGANVLTFGAGSRLTVL.

This clonotype appeared many times. The CDR3 is CASSHLGLAGGEETQYF. CDR3 sequence (DNA): TGTGCCAGCAGCCATCTCGGACTAGCGGGGGGAGAAGAGACCCAGTACTTC. The V call is TRBV3-1, the J call TRBJ2-5, with 14 bases identical to TRBD2. This CDR3 has 17 residues. V was clipped by 3 bases and J by 3 bases; unmatched bases: 6. Germline-derived CDR1 and CDR2 are LGHDT and YNNKEL (reference sequence).

This clonotype has ten or more counts. The rearrangement links TRBV2 to TRBJ2-7, with a tentative D call TRBD2 (6 bases). This CDR3 comprises 16 residues. Germline values: CDR1 SNHLY, CDR2 FYNNEI. V gave up 0 bases and J gave up 3 bases, with 15 bases separating them. This CDR3 is CASSEAAGGELYEQYF. The CDR3 bases are TGTGCCAGCAGTGAAGCGGCAGGAGGGGAACTCTACGAGCAGTACTTC.

This clonotype was found many times. V gene TRBV20-1 combines with J gene TRBJ1-5; 7 bases fit TRBD1. The CDR3 totals 16 residues. The germline gives CDR1 DFQATT, CDR2 SNEGSKA (reference sequence). V gave up 3 bases and J gave up 3 bases; unmatched junction bases: 11. CDR3 residues: CSASEQGPLFNQPQHF. DNA for the CDR3: TGCAGTGCTAGTGAACAGGGGCCACTATTCAATCAGCCCCAGCATTTT.

Comment on this clonotype: At one end, the junction sequence differs from germline, possibly due to a read error. The gene calls are TRBV7-7 and TRBJ1-4; D not certain. Germline CDR1 SSHAT, CDR2 FNYEAQ (reference sequence). This CDR3 comprises 13 residues. The CDR3 DNA follows: TGTGCTAGCAGCTTAAACCTAGAGGAAAAACTGTTTTTT. It specifies CASSLNLEEKLFF.

This clonotype was found many times. The chain employs TRBV5-1 and TRBJ2-7; TRBD2 is a possible D gene (6 bases). Looked up from germline, CDR1 is SGHRS and CDR2 is YFSETQ. The CDR3 spans 14 residues. Trimming took 2 bases from V and 0 from J, leaving 9 bases between them. CDR3 sequence reads: CASSLVTSSYEQYF. In nucleotides, the CDR3 is TGCGCCAGCAGCTTAGTGACTAGCTCCTACGAGCAGTACTTC.

The sample holds many counts of this clonotype. The chain uses TRBV11-1 and TRBJ2-5, with 8 bases lining up with TRBD2. The ends lost 5 bases at V and 5 bases at J; junction bases unmatched: 13. Germline V gene data show CDR1 as SGHAT and CDR2 as FQDESV (reference sequence). CDR3 size: 16 residues. The CDR3 protein is CASSPGGGRVRETQYF. In DNA, the CDR3 is TGTGCCAGCAGCCCCGGGGGGGGCCGGGTCCGTGAGACCCAGTACTTC.

Ten or more counts support this clonotype. The rearrangement links TRBV15 to TRBJ1-5; D not certain. The CDR3 loop spans 14 amino acids. Germline V CDR1 and CDR2: LNHNV, YYDKDF (reference sequence). Trimming shortened V by 3 bases and J by 5 bases, and 11 bases separated the two germline ends. The CDR3 region is CATSSRTDDQPQHF. CDR3 bases: TGTGCCACCAGCAGCCGGACTGATGATCAGCCCCAGCATTTT.

Turning to this clonotype: A much bigger clone sits one base away, suggesting this may be a read error. The V and J genes are TRBV29-1 and TRBJ1-4; D is uncertain. The CDR3 sequence is 14 residues long. Trimming shortened V by 6 bases and J by 0 bases, and 11 bases separated the two germline ends. The germline V gene has CDR1 SQVTM and CDR2 ANQGSEA. CDR3 residues: CSVTTGTTNEKLFF. CDR3 sequence (DNA): TGCAGCGTCACGACGGGAACAACTAATGAAAAACTGTTTTTT.

In this sample, this clonotype turned up many times. V is TRBV4-1 and J is TRBJ2-7; 9 bases match TRBD2. CDR1 MGHRA and CDR2 YSYEKL come from the germline V gene. Trimming removed 0 bases from V and 4 bases from J; junction bases left unmatched: 16. This CDR3 region has 19 residues. The CDR3 DNA is TGCGCCAGCAGCCAAGATAAAGGGGGCCTAGCGGGGAAAATTTACGAGCAGTACTTC. The encoded protein is CASSQDKGGLAGKIYEQYF.

This clonotype was recorded at least ten times. The chain couples TRBV20-1 to TRBJ2-7; TRBD2 agrees at 9 bases. This CDR3 comprises 13 residues. V shed 4 bases, J shed 4 bases, and the junction held 5 bases outside the gene matches. Germline assignment: CDR1 DFQATT and CDR2 SNEGSKA (reference sequence). The CDR3 DNA reads as TGCAGTGCTATTACTGCGGGGGGGTACGAGCAGTACTTC. Translated: CSAITAGGYEQYF.

This clonotype was counted ten times or more. The gene calls are TRBV6-6 and TRBJ1-5; 7 positions match TRBD1. From germline, CDR1 is MNHNY and CDR2 SVGAGI (reference sequence). The CDR3 is 15 amino acids. V gave up 5 bases and J gave up 3 bases; unmatched junction bases: 7. The CDR3 here is CASSLGQASNQPQHF. CDR3 sequence (DNA): TGTGCCAGCAGTCTAGGACAGGCCTCCAATCAGCCCCAGCATTTT.

This clonotype appeared many times. V gene TRBV6-5 combines with J gene TRBJ2-7; D tentatively fits TRBD1 or TRBD2 (5 bases each). V shed 5 bases and J shed 2 bases, with 16 bases lying between them. This CDR3 contains 15 residues. Germline values: CDR1 MNHEY, CDR2 SVGAGI. The CDR3 protein is CASSRDLSLPYEQYF. The CDR3 DNA reads TGTGCCAGCAGTCGGGACCTATCGCTACCCTACGAGCAGTACTTC.

This clonotype was seen many times. This chain's CDR3 is CASSLELAGDNEQFF. The DNA for the CDR3 is TGTGCCAGCAGCTTAGAGCTAGCGGGGGATAATGAGCAGTTCTTC. The chain employs TRBV7-8 and TRBJ2-1; 10 bases map to TRBD2. This CDR3 region has 15 residues. The germline V gene has CDR1 SGHVS and CDR2 FQNEAQ. Trimming cost V 1 base and J 7 bases; bases outside gene matches: 4.

The table lists this clonotype with a few counts. V and J are TRBV20-1 and TRBJ2-3; 10 nucleotides match TRBD2. CDR1 and CDR2 from the germline V gene are DFQATT and SNEGSKA (reference sequence). Trimming at V came to 1 base and at J to 1 base, leaving 11 bases not matched to a gene. This CDR3 contains 18 residues. CDR3 bases: TGCAGTGCTAGAGGCGGTATTGGGCTAGCGGGGGGCACAGATACGCAGTATTTT. Translation: CSARGGIGLAGGTDTQYF.

This clonotype was recorded a few times. The CDR3 nucleotides read TGTGCCAGCAGACTGACTAGTTTTCCCGAGCAGTACTTC. Encoded protein: CASRLTSFPEQYF. This sequence joins TRBV2 and TRBJ2-7; a possible D gene is TRBD2 (6 bases). Germline CDR1 SNHLY, CDR2 FYNNEI. Trimming shortened V by 6 bases and J by 6 bases, and 15 bases separated the two germline ends. This CDR3 has 13 residues.

This clonotype appeared many times. The chain has TRBV10-3 and TRBJ1-2; perhaps TRBD1 as D (5 bases). The CDR3 sequence is 14 residues long. Germline values: CDR1 ENHRY, CDR2 SYGVKD. Deletions cut 7 bases from V and 3 bases from J, with 15 bases between. CDR3 nucleotide sequence: TGTGCCATCAATGCCGGAGGGGCAGACTATGGCTACACCTTC. Translating gives CAINAGGADYGYTF.

The chain joins TRBV5-5 to TRBJ2-1; TRBD1 might be the D (6 bases). The V end lost 3 bases, the J end lost 4 bases, and 8 bases lay between the germline ends. There are 13 residues in the CDR3. Germline V gives CDR1 SGHKS, CDR2 YYEKEE (reference sequence). CDR3 bases: TGTGCCAGCAGCTCCGGGACATACAATGAGCAGTTCTTC. This codes for CASSSGTYNEQFF.